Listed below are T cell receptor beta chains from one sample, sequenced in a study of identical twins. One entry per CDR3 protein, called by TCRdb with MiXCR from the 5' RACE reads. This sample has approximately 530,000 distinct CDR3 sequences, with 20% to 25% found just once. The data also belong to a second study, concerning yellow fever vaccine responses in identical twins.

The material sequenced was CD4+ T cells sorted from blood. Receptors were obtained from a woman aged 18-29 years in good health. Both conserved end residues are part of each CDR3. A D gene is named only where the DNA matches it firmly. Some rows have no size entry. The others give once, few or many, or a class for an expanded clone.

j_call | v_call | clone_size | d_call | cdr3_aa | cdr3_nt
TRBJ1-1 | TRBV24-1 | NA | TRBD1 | CATSEGGRGNMNTEAFF | TGTGCCACCAGTGAAGGGGGCAGGGGAAATATGAACACTGAAGCTTTCTTT
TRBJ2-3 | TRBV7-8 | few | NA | CASSLSYRALLGTDTQYF | TGTGCCAGCAGCTTATCCTACCGAGCGCTGCTGGGCACAGATACGCAGTATTTT
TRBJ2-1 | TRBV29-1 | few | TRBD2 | CSASGVAGWGDEQFF | TGCAGCGCCTCCGGCGTAGCGGGGTGGGGGGATGAGCAGTTCTTC
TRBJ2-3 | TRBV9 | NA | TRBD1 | CASSNPRGLGDTQYF | TGTGCCAGCAGCAACCCCAGGGGGCTTGGAGATACGCAGTATTTT
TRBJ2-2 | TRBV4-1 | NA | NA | CASSQEGVHTGELFF | TGCGCCAGCAGCCAAGAGGGAGTGCACACCGGGGAGCTGTTTTTT
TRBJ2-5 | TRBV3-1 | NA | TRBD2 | CASSQGLAGETQYF | TGTGCCAGCAGCCAAGGGCTAGCGGGAGAGACCCAGTACTTC
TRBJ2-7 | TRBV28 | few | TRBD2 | CASSLVAGGPYEQYF | TGTGCCAGCAGTTTAGTAGCGGGAGGGCCCTACGAGCAGTACTTC
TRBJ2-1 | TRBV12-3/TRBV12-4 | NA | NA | CASTIGVASSYNEQFF | TGTGCCAGCACCATCGGAGTCGCTAGCTCCTACAATGAGCAGTTCTTC
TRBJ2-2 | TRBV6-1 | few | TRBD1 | CASERKQGQANTGELFF | TGTGCCAGCGAGAGAAAACAAGGACAGGCGAACACCGGGGAGCTGTTTTTT
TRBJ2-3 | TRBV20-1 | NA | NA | CSTHPRGPGDTQYF | TGCAGTACTCACCCTCGGGGGCCGGGAGATACGCAGTATTTT
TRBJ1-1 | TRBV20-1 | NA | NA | CSADGQSNTEAFF | TGCAGTGCAGACGGACAGAGTAACACTGAAGCTTTCTTT
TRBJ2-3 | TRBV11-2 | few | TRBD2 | CASSATSGGSDTQYF | TGTGCCAGCAGCGCAACTAGCGGGGGATCAGATACGCAGTATTTT
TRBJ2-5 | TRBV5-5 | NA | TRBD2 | CASRSLAGGETQYF | TGTGCCAGCAGGTCGCTAGCGGGAGGAGAGACCCAGTACTTC
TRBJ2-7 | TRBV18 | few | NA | CASSPPLGSYEQYF | TGTGCCAGCTCACCGCCCCTAGGGTCCTACGAGCAGTACTTC
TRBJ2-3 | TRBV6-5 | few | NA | CASSYAGDTQYF | TGTGCCAGCAGTTATGCGGGAGATACGCAGTATTTT
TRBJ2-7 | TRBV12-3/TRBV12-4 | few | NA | CASSSNTGPLNF | TGTGCCAGCAGTTCCAATACAGGGCCACTGAACTTC
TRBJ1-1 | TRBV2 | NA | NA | CASSRNMGDTEAFF | TGTGCCAGCAGTAGAAACATGGGTGACACTGAAGCTTTCTTT
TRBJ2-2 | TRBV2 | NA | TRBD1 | CASQGAAANTGELFF | TGTGCCAGCCAGGGGGCCGCGGCGAACACCGGGGAGCTGTTTTTT
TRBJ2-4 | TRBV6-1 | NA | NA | CASSPRGFKNIQYF | TGTGCCAGCAGTCCAAGGGGTTTCAAAAACATTCAGTACTTC
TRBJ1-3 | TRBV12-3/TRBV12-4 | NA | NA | CASSLGGLGNTIYF | TGTGCCAGCAGTTTGGGCGGTCTTGGAAACACCATATATTTT
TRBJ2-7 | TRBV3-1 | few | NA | CASSQAGKAGRFYEQYF | TGTGCCAGCAGCCAAGCGGGCAAAGCCGGAAGATTCTACGAGCAGTACTTC
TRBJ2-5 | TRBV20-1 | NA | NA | CSADPDFQETQYF | TGCAGTGCTGACCCGGACTTCCAAGAGACCCAGTACTTC
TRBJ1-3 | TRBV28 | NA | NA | CASRSLGGDGNTIYF | TGTGCCAGCAGATCCCTCGGGGGCGATGGAAACACCATATATTTT
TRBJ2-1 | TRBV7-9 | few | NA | CASSLGVQNREQFF | TGTGCCAGCAGCTTAGGAGTACAAAACAGGGAGCAGTTCTTC
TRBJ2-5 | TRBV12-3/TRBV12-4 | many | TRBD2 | CASSFGGQETQYF | TGCGCCAGCAGCTTCGGGGGGCAAGAGACCCAGTACTTC
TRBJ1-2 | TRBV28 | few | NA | CASRPPGMGYGYTF | TGTGCCAGCAGGCCCCCAGGGATGGGCTATGGCTACACCTTC
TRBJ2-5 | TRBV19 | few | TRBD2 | CASRPTSGSLGETQYF | TGTGCCAGTAGGCCGACTAGCGGGAGTCTTGGAGAGACCCAGTACTTC
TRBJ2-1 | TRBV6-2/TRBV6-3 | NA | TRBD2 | CASTLAGGRYNEQFF | TGTGCCAGCACCCTAGCGGGGGGTCGGTATAATGAGCAGTTCTTC
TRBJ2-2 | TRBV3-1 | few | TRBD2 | CASRLSAGGTNTGELFF | TGTGCCAGCAGGTTATCGGCGGGAGGCACGAACACCGGGGAGCTGTTTTTT
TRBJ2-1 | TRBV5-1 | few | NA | CASSLGRPRVINEQFF | TGCGCCAGCAGCTTGGGACGGCCCAGGGTTATCAATGAGCAGTTCTTC
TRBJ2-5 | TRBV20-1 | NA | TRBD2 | CSASQLALQETQYF | TGCAGTGCCTCTCAACTAGCGCTACAAGAGACCCAGTACTTC
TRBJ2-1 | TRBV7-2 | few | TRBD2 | CASAQKLAGRNEQFF | TGTGCCAGCGCTCAAAAACTAGCGGGGCGTAATGAGCAGTTCTTC
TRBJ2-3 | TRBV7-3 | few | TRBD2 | CASSLMGLAGSTDTQYF | TGTGCCAGCAGCTTAATGGGACTAGCGGGGAGCACAGATACGCAGTATTTT
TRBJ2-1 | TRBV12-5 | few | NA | CASGPPSRNNEQFF | TGTGCTAGTGGTCCGCCGAGTCGGAACAATGAGCAGTTCTTC
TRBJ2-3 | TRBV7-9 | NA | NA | CASSLSRRQGTDTQYF | TGTGCCAGCAGCTTAAGTCGTCGACAGGGCACAGATACGCAGTATTTT
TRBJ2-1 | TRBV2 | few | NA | CASSRNTNSYNEQFF | TGTGCCAGCAGCCGAAACACCAATTCCTACAATGAGCAGTTCTTC
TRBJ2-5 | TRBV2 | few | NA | CASSERAGETQYF | TGTGCCAGCAGTGAACGGGCAGGAGAGACCCAGTACTTC
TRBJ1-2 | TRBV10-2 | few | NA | CASSVGGGRLGGYTF | TGCGCCAGCAGTGTTGGCGGGGGGCGTCTTGGTGGCTACACCTTC
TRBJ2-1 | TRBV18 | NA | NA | CASSPPRTEKSSYNEQFF | TGTGCCAGCTCACCACCGAGGACAGAGAAAAGCTCCTACAATGAGCAGTTCTTC
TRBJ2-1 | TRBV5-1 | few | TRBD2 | CASSLGRGNNEQFF | TGCGCCAGCAGCTTGGGGCGGGGGAACAATGAGCAGTTCTTC
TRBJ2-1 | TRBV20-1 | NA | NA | CSASQRTLYNEQFF | TGCAGTGCTTCACAAAGGACTCTTTACAATGAGCAGTTCTTC
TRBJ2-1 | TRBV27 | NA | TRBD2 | CASRTLLAGALFNEQFF | TGTGCCAGCAGAACCCTCTTAGCGGGAGCACTCTTCAATGAGCAGTTCTTC
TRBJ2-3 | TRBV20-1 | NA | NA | CSTDGGSNLGTQYF | TGCAGCACAGACGGTGGAAGTAATTTGGGTACGCAGTATTTT
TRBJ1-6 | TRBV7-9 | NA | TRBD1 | CASSLGQGAVGSPLHF | TGTGCCAGCAGCTTAGGGCAGGGGGCGGTTGGTTCACCCCTCCACTTT
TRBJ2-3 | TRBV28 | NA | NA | CASRNDPASTDTQYF | TGTGCCAGCAGAAACGACCCGGCTAGCACAGATACGCAGTATTTT
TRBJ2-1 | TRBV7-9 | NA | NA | CASSLTTGAYNEQFF | TGTGCCAGCAGCTTAACAACCGGAGCCTACAATGAGCAGTTCTTC
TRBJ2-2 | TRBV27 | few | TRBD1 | CASSSDRSRGELFF | TGTGCCAGCAGTTCGGACAGGAGCCGCGGGGAGCTGTTTTTT
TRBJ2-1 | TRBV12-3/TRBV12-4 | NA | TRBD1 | CASRANRGREFF | TGTGCCAGCAGGGCGAACAGGGGTAGGGAGTTCTTC
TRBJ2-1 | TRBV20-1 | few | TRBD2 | CSARLASGSSYNEQFF | TGCAGTGCTAGATTGGCTAGCGGGAGCTCCTACAATGAGCAGTTCTTC
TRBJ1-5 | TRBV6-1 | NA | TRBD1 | CASRGQETQPQHF | TGTGCCAGCCGCGGACAGGAGACGCAGCCCCAGCATTTT
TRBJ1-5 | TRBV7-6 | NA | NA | CASSLEPDSNQPQHF | TGTGCCAGCAGCTTAGAGCCGGATAGCAATCAGCCCCAGCATTTT
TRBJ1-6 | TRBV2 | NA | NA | CASSDEGPNNSPLHF | TGTGCCAGCAGTGACGAGGGGCCCAATAATTCACCCCTCCACTTT
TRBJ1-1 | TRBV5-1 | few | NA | CASSFDGSQNTEAFF | TGCGCCAGCAGCTTCGATGGGTCGCAGAACACTGAAGCTTTCTTT
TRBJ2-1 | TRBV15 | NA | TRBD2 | CATSLGAGGQNEQFF | TGTGCCACCTCGTTGGGAGCGGGGGGGCAGAATGAGCAGTTCTTC
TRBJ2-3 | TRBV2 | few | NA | CASSVLQGTDTQYF | TGTGCCAGCAGTGTGTTACAGGGAACAGATACGCAGTATTTT
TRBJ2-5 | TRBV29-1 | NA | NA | CSVDLGMRETQYF | TGCAGCGTTGATCTGGGAATGCGAGAGACCCAGTACTTC